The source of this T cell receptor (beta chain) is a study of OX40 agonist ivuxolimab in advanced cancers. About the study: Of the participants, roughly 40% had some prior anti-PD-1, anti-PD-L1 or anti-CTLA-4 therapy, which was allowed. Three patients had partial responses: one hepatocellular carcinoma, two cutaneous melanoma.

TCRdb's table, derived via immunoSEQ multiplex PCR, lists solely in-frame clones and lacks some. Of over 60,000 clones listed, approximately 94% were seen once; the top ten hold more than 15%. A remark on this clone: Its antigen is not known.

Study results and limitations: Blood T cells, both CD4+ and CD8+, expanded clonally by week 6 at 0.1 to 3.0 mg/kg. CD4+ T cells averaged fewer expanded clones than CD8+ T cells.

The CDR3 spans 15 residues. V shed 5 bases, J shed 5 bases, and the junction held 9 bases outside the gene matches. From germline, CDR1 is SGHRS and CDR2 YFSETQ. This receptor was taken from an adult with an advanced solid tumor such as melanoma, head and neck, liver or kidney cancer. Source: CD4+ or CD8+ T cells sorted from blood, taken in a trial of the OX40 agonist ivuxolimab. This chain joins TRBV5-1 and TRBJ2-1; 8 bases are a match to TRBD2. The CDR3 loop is CASRVSGSPNNEQFF. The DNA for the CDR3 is TGCGCCAGCAGAGTAAGCGGGAGTCCGAACAATGAGCAGTTCTTC.